This T cell receptor (beta chain) derives from a study of T cell responses to AZD1222 COVID-19 vaccine. Notes on the study in general: Only five to seven AZD1222 recipients tested seropositive at baseline.

Sequenced by immunoSEQ multiplex PCR; TCRdb stores in-frame clones only, minus some. The sample consists of about 110,000 clones, about nine tenths of them appearing once. With respect to this clone: The antigen remains unidentified.

V lost 5 bases and J lost 7; bases outside the gene matches: 5. The CDR3 extends over 14 amino acids. CDR1 and CDR2 from the germline V gene are MNHEY and SMNVEV (reference sequence). This sequence originates from an adult in good health. The sequences come from peripheral blood, collected on day 0 of AZD1222 vaccination. This chain joins TRBV27 and TRBJ1-4; 9 positions agree with TRBD1. CDR3 loop: CASSRGTGIEKLFF. The CDR3 DNA sequence: TGTGCCAGCAGTCGTGGGACAGGGATTGAAAAACTGTTTTTT.